Sequencing of this T cell receptor (beta chain) was carried out in a study of T cell responses to AZD1222 COVID-19 vaccine. Study-wide results and caveats: Spike-specific TCR breadth and depth went up after people got two AZD1222 doses.

Points on this clone: Its specificity is unknown.

Using immunoSEQ multiplex PCR, the repertoire was profiled, and TCRdb retains in-frame clones only, with some absent. The table records about 93,000 clones, approximately 90% of them present only once. The CDR3 loop spans 13 amino acids. Trimming pared 8 bases from V and 2 bases from J, leaving 9 bases between. CDR1 and CDR2 from the germline V gene are MGHDK and SYGVNS. The TCR originated in an adult who received the AZD1222 COVID-19 vaccine. The specimen comprised peripheral blood, sampled 28 days after the second AZD1222 dose. The chain carries TRBV25-1 and TRBJ1-4; unclear D gene. For the CDR3, the DNA is TGTGCCAGCTCGAGCTATACTAATGAAAAACTGTTTTTT. Translating it yields CASSSYTNEKLFF.